A selection of T cell receptor beta chains follows, all from one sample in a study of graft-versus-host responses after intestinal transplantation. Assay used: immunoSEQ multiplex PCR; TCRdb lists only in-frame clones, some missing. The repertoire has 85,000 to 90,000 clones, 75% to 90% of them found once; the top ten carry approximately 0.11%. These TCRs' antigens remain unknown. The source was unstimulated CD4+ T cells sorted from spleen or lymph node cells, collected before intestinal transplant. These receptors originate from a human donor who received an intestinal transplant. The CDR3 runs from the conserved cysteine through the conserved F or W. Each record gives: V gene, clone size, J gene, D gene, CDR3 protein, CDR3 DNA. A D gene is named only where the DNA matches it firmly. The listing skips clone size in some rows; elsewhere it reads once, few, many or a size class.

>TRBV9|-|TRBJ2-7|-
CASSVDGQSYEQYF
TGTGCCAGCAGCGTAGATGGACAAAGCTACGAGCAGTACTTC
>TRBV5-1|-|TRBJ2-5|-
CASSLGPGPQETQYF
TGCGCCAGCAGCTTGGGTCCAGGGCCGCAAGAGACCCAGTACTTC
>TRBV6-6|-|TRBJ1-2|TRBD1
CASSKGQESGYTF
TGTGCCAGCAGCAAGGGACAGGAGAGTGGCTACACCTTC
>TRBV6-5|-|TRBJ1-2|-
CASTDRGAYGYTF
TGTGCCAGCACAGATCGCGGGGCGTATGGCTACACCTTC
>TRBV29-1|-|TRBJ2-1|-
CSGRLGSYNEQFF
TGCAGCGGCCGTCTCGGCTCCTACAATGAGCAGTTCTTC
>TRBV7-3|-|TRBJ2-3|TRBD1
CASSLQGDLYTDTQYF
TGTGCCAGCAGCTTACAGGGGGACCTCTACACAGATACGCAGTATTTT
>TRBV7-9|-|TRBJ2-7|-
CASSSPLDRSPYEQYF
TGTGCCAGCAGCTCCCCCCTAGACAGGTCCCCCTACGAGCAGTACTTC
>TRBV10-1|-|TRBJ2-2|TRBD1
CASSPNTGGTGELFF
TGCGCCAGCAGTCCGAACACAGGGGGCACCGGGGAGCTGTTTTTT
>TRBV5-1|-|TRBJ2-7|TRBD2
CASSFLAGGDYEQYF
TGCGCCAGCAGCTTTCTAGCGGGGGGGGATTACGAGCAGTACTTC
>TRBV29-1|-|TRBJ2-2|-
CSVEDRLGPAGELFF
TGCAGCGTTGAAGATCGCCTAGGTCCCGCCGGGGAGCTGTTTTTT
>TRBV14|-|TRBJ1-2|-
CASSPDTNYGYTF
TGTGCCAGCAGCCCGGACACGAACTATGGCTACACCTTC
>TRBV29-1|-|TRBJ1-5|TRBD1
CSVVQTGSDQPQHF
TGCAGCGTCGTCCAGACAGGGAGCGATCAGCCCCAGCATTTT
>TRBV6-1|-|TRBJ2-6|-
CASMISGANVLTF
TGTGCCAGCATGATCTCTGGGGCCAACGTCCTGACCTTC
>TRBV12-5|-|TRBJ2-5|TRBD2
CASGQSGGSAQYF
TGTGCTAGTGGTCAAAGCGGGGGGTCGGCCCAGTACTTC
>TRBV5-6|-|TRBJ1-2|TRBD1
CASSQGQGGFYGYTF
TGTGCCAGCAGCCAGGGACAGGGTGGCTTCTATGGCTACACCTTC
>TRBV27|-|TRBJ1-1|TRBD1
CATKGGRMNTEAFF
TGTGCCACAAAAGGGGGCCGAATGAACACTGAAGCTTTCTTT
>TRBV5-1|once|TRBJ2-3|-
CASSPVGGPSTDTQYF
TGCGCCAGCAGCCCGGTGGGGGGTCCCAGCACAGATACGCAGTATTTT
>TRBV5-1|-|TRBJ2-3|-
CASSLGGLRTDTQYF
TGCGCCAGCAGCTTGGGGGGGCTACGCACAGATACGCAGTATTTT
>TRBV28|-|TRBJ1-5|TRBD1
CASSPVGTDNQPQHF
TGTGCCAGCAGTCCGGTTGGGACAGACAATCAGCCCCAGCATTTT
>TRBV5-4|-|TRBJ2-7|-
CASSTAEGYEQYF
TGTGCCAGCAGCACCGCGGAAGGCTACGAGCAGTACTTC
>TRBV6-5|once|TRBJ2-1|TRBD2
CASSLTGTSYNEQFF
TGTGCCAGCAGCCTAACCGGGACTAGTTACAATGAGCAGTTCTTC
>TRBV4-1|-|TRBJ2-7|TRBD1
CASSPYRTGEDEQYF
TGCGCCAGCAGCCCCTACCGGACAGGGGAGGACGAGCAGTACTTC
>TRBV7-3|-|TRBJ2-1|TRBD1
CASSSGTGAGNEQFF
TGTGCCAGCAGCTCCGGGACAGGGGCTGGGAATGAGCAGTTCTTC
>TRBV2|-|TRBJ2-5|TRBD2
CASSALAGLETQYF
TGTGCCAGCAGTGCCCTAGCGGGGTTGGAGACCCAGTACTTC
>TRBV6-1|-|TRBJ2-7|TRBD2
CASSPAGGGRQYF
TGTGCCAGCAGCCCAGCGGGGGGCGGACGGCAGTACTTC
>TRBV4-1|-|TRBJ2-1|-
CASSPLVGPTVNEQFF
TGCGCCAGCAGCCCATTGGTGGGGCCCACGGTAAATGAGCAGTTCTTC
>TRBV9|once|TRBJ2-2|TRBD2
CASSTKLAGGSTGELFF
TGTGCCAGCAGCACCAAACTAGCGGGGGGCAGCACCGGGGAGCTGTTTTTT
>TRBV7-9|-|TRBJ2-6|-
CASSQPGGLGANVLTF
TGTGCCAGCTCACAACCCGGCGGTCTCGGGGCCAACGTCCTGACTTTC
>TRBV5-6|-|TRBJ1-4|-
CASSTRGDPSGKLFF
TGTGCCAGCAGCACCCGGGGGGACCCTTCCGGAAAACTGTTTTTT
>TRBV4-1|once|TRBJ2-1|-
CASSQDRREQFF
TGCGCCAGCAGCCAAGATCGTCGTGAGCAGTTCTTC
>TRBV4-1|-|TRBJ2-1|-
CASSGASFDEQFF
TGCGCCAGCAGCGGAGCTAGTTTCGATGAGCAGTTCTTC
>TRBV2|-|TRBJ2-3|TRBD2
CASSGTAGGIDTQYF
TGTGCCAGCAGTGGCACAGCGGGGGGGATAGATACGCAGTATTTT
>TRBV9|-|TRBJ1-3|-
CASSPSGVAGNTIYF
TGTGCCAGCAGCCCTAGCGGGGTGGCTGGAAACACCATATATTTT
>TRBV7-2|-|TRBJ1-2|-
CASSLVGGASGYTF
TGTGCCAGCAGCTTAGTTGGGGGGGCGAGCGGCTACACCTTC
>TRBV5-4|-|TRBJ1-2|-
CASTSPGRNGYTF
TGTGCCAGCACCTCACCGGGTCGGAATGGCTACACCTTC
>TRBV7-9|-|TRBJ2-5|-
CASSLGQVETQYF
TGTGCCAGCAGCTTAGGGCAGGTAGAGACCCAGTACTTC
>TRBV2|-|TRBJ1-5|TRBD1
CASRRQGQGPQHF
TGTGCCAGCAGGAGACAGGGACAGGGACCCCAGCATTTT
>TRBV5-1|-|TRBJ2-7|TRBD1
CASSLDRGGEQYF
TGCGCCAGCAGCTTAGACAGGGGAGGCGAGCAGTACTTC
>TRBV5-7|-|TRBJ1-6|TRBD1
CASSPGQARTLYSPLHF
TGTGCCAGCAGCCCAGGACAGGCTCGGACCCTCTATTCACCCCTCCACTTT
>TRBV27|-|TRBJ1-1|-
CASSPRGYTEAFF
TGTGCCAGCAGCCCTCGGGGGTACACTGAAGCTTTCTTT